These T cell receptor beta chains were read from a single sample in a study of technical replicates of blood from a handful of donors. Measured with immunoSEQ multiplex PCR; TCRdb has only the in-frame clones, and not every one. The sample lists some 70,000 clones; roughly 92% were seen once. The sequencing input was PBMCs. The receptors here all came from a human donor in good health. Some clones in this sample may be carry-over from other donors' samples. Both conserved end residues are part of each CDR3. The D gene is left open where the match is weak. A clone size is listed for some rows: how often the clone was seen (once, few, many), or a class if it is expanded.

.,TRBJ2-5,TRBV19,.,CASSKRGAGGSGETQYF,TGTGCCAGTAGTAAAAGGGGGGCAGGGGGGTCTGGCGAGACCCAGTACTTC
TRBD1,TRBJ1-2,TRBV5-3,.,CARGWGQGFNPHGYTF,TGTGCCAGAGGCTGGGGACAGGGCTTTAATCCACATGGCTACACCTTC
TRBD1,TRBJ1-2,TRBV10-3,once,CAITAGQLYGYTF,TGTGCCATCACCGCGGGACAGCTCTATGGCTACACCTTC
TRBD2,TRBJ2-7,TRBV7-2,once,CASRFGTSGPYEQYF,TGTGCCAGCAGATTCGGGACTAGCGGGCCCTACGAGCAGTACTTC
TRBD2,TRBJ2-5,TRBV6-1,.,CASSEMLRRGGETQYF,TGTGCCAGCAGTGAAATGCTACGGCGGGGGGGAGAGACCCAGTACTTC
.,TRBJ1-2,TRBV4-1,.,CASSALPGNYGYTF,TGCGCCAGCAGCGCCCTCCCAGGGAACTATGGCTACACCTTC
.,TRBJ1-5,TRBV10-3,.,CAISVGQESNQPQHF,TGTGCCATCAGTGTGGGGCAGGAAAGCAATCAGCCCCAGCATTTT
TRBD1,TRBJ1-1,TRBV6-1,.,CASILDRADTEAFF,TGTGCCAGCATCTTGGACAGGGCAGACACTGAAGCTTTCTTT
.,TRBJ2-7,TRBV2,.,CASKDPSGYEQYF,TGTGCCAGCAAAGACCCCTCGGGGTACGAGCAGTACTTC
.,TRBJ2-5,TRBV7-8,.,CASSSKRGGYQETQYF,TGTGCCAGCAGCTCAAAGAGAGGAGGGTACCAAGAGACCCAGTACTTC
TRBD1,TRBJ2-2,TRBV2,.,CASSGTAINTGELFF,TGTGCCAGCAGCGGGACAGCTATAAACACCGGGGAGCTGTTTTTT
TRBD1,TRBJ1-3,TRBV9,few,CASSVGQGRTGNTIYF,TGTGCCAGCAGCGTAGGACAGGGAAGAACTGGAAACACCATATATTTT
.,TRBJ1-2,TRBV28,.,CASRTTGKGYGYTF,TGTGCCAGCAGGACCACAGGAAAGGGCTATGGCTACACCTTC
.,TRBJ1-2,TRBV4-3,few,CASSQDPEGTYGYTF,TGCGCCAGCAGCCAAGATCCAGAGGGTACCTATGGCTACACCTTC
.,TRBJ1-5,TRBV2,.,CASSTGFTQPQHF,TGTGCCAGTAGTACAGGGTTTACTCAGCCCCAGCATTTT
.,TRBJ1-3,TRBV13,.,CASSLGRRGAKESTIYF,TGTGCCAGCAGCTTAGGCCGCAGGGGCGCCAAAGAATCCACCATATATTTT
.,TRBJ2-2,TRBV6-5,.,CASSYWDTGDTGELFF,TGTGCCAGCAGTTACTGGGACACTGGGGACACCGGGGAGCTGTTTTTT
TRBD2,TRBJ2-2,TRBV6-1,.,CASSASIAGNTGELFF,TGTGCCAGCAGTGCTAGCATAGCGGGGAACACCGGGGAGCTGTTTTTT
.,TRBJ2-2,TRBV7-3,once,CASSLQWNTGELFF,TGTGCCAGCAGCTTACAGTGGAACACCGGGGAGCTGTTTTTT
TRBD1,TRBJ2-2,TRBV5-1,.,CASSLAGQGVIGELFF,TGCGCCAGCAGCCTAGCTGGACAGGGGGTTATCGGGGAGCTGTTTTTT
.,TRBJ2-2,TRBV11-3,few,CASSLGQGSNTGELFF,TGTGCCAGCAGCCTAGGGCAGGGCTCGAACACCGGGGAGCTGTTTTTT
TRBD1,TRBJ2-5,TRBV6-5,.,CASRTGTGVVTQYF,TGTGCCAGCAGAACCGGGACAGGGGTTGTTACCCAGTACTTC
TRBD1,TRBJ2-3,TRBV5-4,.,CASSPGQGQDTQYF,TGTGCCAGCAGCCCGGGACAGGGGCAAGATACGCAGTATTTT
TRBD2,TRBJ2-5,TRBV7-7,.,CASSRGGLAGGTGETQYF,TGTGCCAGCAGCCGAGGGGGACTAGCGGGAGGGACTGGCGAGACCCAGTACTTC
TRBD2,TRBJ2-7,TRBV5-6,.,CASSLTSGGAYEQYF,TGTGCCAGCAGCTTGACGAGCGGGGGGGCCTACGAGCAGTACTTC
.,TRBJ2-7,TRBV7-9,.,CASSDYRRDEQYF,TGTGCCAGCAGCGATTACAGGCGCGACGAGCAGTACTTC
.,TRBJ1-4,TRBV12-5,.,CASGLVLGRTNEKLFF,TGTGCTAGTGGTTTGGTACTCGGGAGGACTAATGAAAAACTGTTTTTT
TRBD1,TRBJ1-1,TRBV6-5,.,CASRGQRNTEAFF,TGTGCCAGCAGGGGACAGCGCAACACTGAAGCTTTCTTT
TRBD2,TRBJ2-5,TRBV9,.,CASSASLAATRETQYF,TGTGCCAGCAGCGCGAGTCTAGCGGCTACTCGGGAGACCCAGTACTTC
TRBD1,TRBJ2-4,TRBV2,once,CASSDGTGNIQYF,TGTGCCAGCAGTGATGGGACAGGAAACATTCAGTACTTC
.,TRBJ2-7,TRBV21-1,.,CASSRPGQSFYEQYF,TGTGCCAGCAGCAGACCGGGACAGAGCTTCTACGAGCAGTACTTC
TRBD2,TRBJ2-3,TRBV5-4,.,CASSLVSGATDTQYF,TGTGCCAGCAGCTTGGTTAGCGGGGCCACAGATACGCAGTATTTT
.,TRBJ2-2,TRBV7-2,.,CASSRQRSTGELFF,TGTGCCAGCAGCAGACAGAGGAGCACCGGGGAGCTGTTTTTT
.,TRBJ1-6,TRBV18,.,CASSQNREGNSPLHF,TGTGCCAGCTCCCAGAACAGGGAGGGTAATTCACCCCTCCACTTT
TRBD1,TRBJ2-1,TRBV6-4,.,CASSGGQGPDLEQFF,TGTGCCAGCAGTGGGGGACAGGGGCCCGACCTTGAGCAGTTCTTC
TRBD2,TRBJ2-1,TRBV6-4,.,CASSASAGAYNEQFF,TGTGCCAGCAGTGCTTCGGCGGGGGCCTACAATGAGCAGTTCTTC
TRBD1,TRBJ2-7,TRBV7-9,.,CASSYDRDNYEQYF,TGTGCCAGCAGCTATGACAGGGACAACTACGAGCAGTACTTC
.,TRBJ1-5,TRBV2,.,CASRGGVEPQHF,TGTGCCAGCAGAGGGGGAGTCGAGCCCCAGCATTTT
TRBD1,TRBJ2-7,TRBV7-2,.,CASSSNIRDRGHEQYF,TGTGCCAGCAGCTCAAACATCCGGGACAGGGGCCACGAGCAGTACTTC
TRBD1,TRBJ2-5,TRBV7-2,once,CASSNPGTGFRETQYF,TGTGCCAGCAGCAACCCCGGGACAGGGTTTCGGGAGACCCAGTACTTC
TRBD2,TRBJ2-6,TRBV9,.,CASSAETSGSLSGANVLTF,TGTGCCAGCAGCGCAGAAACTAGCGGGAGTCTTTCTGGGGCCAACGTCCTGACTTTC
TRBD1,TRBJ2-5,TRBV5-8,.,CASGGQVQETQYF,TGTGCCAGCGGGGGACAGGTCCAAGAGACCCAGTACTTC
.,TRBJ2-7,TRBV19,.,CASSSPPGRVVDEQYF,TGTGCCAGTAGTTCTCCCCCCGGCAGGGTCGTCGACGAGCAGTACTTC
TRBD2,TRBJ2-1,TRBV4-3,.,CASSQELGTSGRNEQFF,TGCGCCAGCAGCCAGGAACTTGGGACTAGCGGGCGTAATGAGCAGTTCTTC
TRBD1,TRBJ1-2,TRBV7-3,.,CASSLDRTGNYGYTF,TGTGCCAGCAGCCTCGACCGGACAGGGAACTATGGCTACACCTTC
TRBD1,TRBJ2-2,TRBV5-6,.,CASSSTGGWTGELFF,TGTGCCAGCAGCTCTACAGGGGGCTGGACCGGGGAGCTGTTTTTT
.,TRBJ2-1,TRBV4-3,.,CASSQEADSFYNEQFF,TGCGCCAGCAGCCAAGAGGCAGACAGCTTCTACAATGAGCAGTTCTTC
.,TRBJ2-2,TRBV19,once,CASKRQRNTGELFF,TGTGCCAGTAAAAGACAGAGAAACACCGGGGAGCTGTTTTTT
.,TRBJ2-3,TRBV2,.,CASTLMSQSTDTQYF,TGTGCCAGCACCCTGATGTCACAGAGCACAGATACGCAGTATTTT
.,TRBJ2-2,TRBV5-1,.,CASSLDLYGENTGELFF,TGCGCCAGCAGCTTGGATTTATACGGGGAGAACACCGGGGAGCTGTTTTTT
TRBD1,TRBJ2-5,TRBV28,.,CASSLGTDLLMTQETQYF,TGTGCCAGCAGCCTTGGGACAGATCTATTGATGACCCAAGAGACCCAGTACTTC
.,TRBJ2-5,TRBV5-6,.,CASSLFGGGAGETQYF,TGTGCCAGCAGCTTGTTTGGAGGGGGGGCCGGAGAGACCCAGTACTTC
.,TRBJ1-3,TRBV6-5,.,CASSYLQGPGNTIYF,TGTGCCAGCAGTTATTTACAGGGCCCTGGAAACACCATATATTTT
TRBD1,TRBJ2-5,TRBV5-3,.,CARSEGQEGETQYF,TGTGCCAGAAGCGAGGGACAGGAAGGCGAGACCCAGTACTTC
.,TRBJ2-5,TRBV12-5,.,CASGPSGQETQYF,TGTGCTAGTGGTCCCAGCGGACAAGAGACCCAGTACTTC
TRBD2,TRBJ2-1,TRBV5-1,once,CASSLSSGSYNEQFF,TGCGCCAGCAGCTTAAGTAGCGGGAGCTACAATGAGCAGTTCTTC
.,TRBJ1-1,TRBV29-1,.,CSVRQGGGNTEAFF,TGCAGCGTTCGACAAGGGGGGGGGAACACTGAAGCTTTCTTT
TRBD1,TRBJ1-6,TRBV4-1,.,CASSQPGQGGSPLHF,TGCGCCAGCAGCCAACCGGGACAGGGTGGTTCACCCCTCCACTTT
.,TRBJ1-2,TRBV18,.,CASSPLPGTAYGYTF,TGTGCCAGCTCACCACTACCGGGGACTGCCTATGGCTACACCTTC